This TCR beta chain derives from a study of T-cell reconstitution after alpha-beta-depleted transplantation in children. Overall study findings and caveats: The study reportedly traced alpha-beta T cells about two months after transplant to several hundred expanded graft clones. The authors attributed T-cell counts and diversity one year after transplant mostly to newly produced T cells.

Comments on this clonotype: Its antigen is undetermined.

Construction of the TCRbeta library involved unique molecular identifiers. MiXCR, run by TCRdb on the PCR reads, gives a single entry per CDR3 protein. The sample yields about a million distinct CDR3 sequences, 25% to 30% seen once. The V segment lost 4 bases and the J segment 11 bases; nucleotides outside the gene matches: 7. Germline values: CDR1 SGHRS, CDR2 YFSETQ. This CDR3 comprises 14 residues. This TCR was sampled from a boy in the first two years of life who had a stem cell transplant for SCID, so the T cells may come from the graft donor. Source: PBMCs, mostly from graft donor cells, taken 360 days after TCRalphabeta/CD19-depleted stem cell transplant. V and J are TRBV5-1 and TRBJ1-6, with 9 bases that match TRBD1. The CDR3 protein is CASSLGQGWAPLHF. CDR3 nucleotides: TGCGCCAGCAGCCTGGGACAGGGCTGGGCACCCCTCCACTTT.